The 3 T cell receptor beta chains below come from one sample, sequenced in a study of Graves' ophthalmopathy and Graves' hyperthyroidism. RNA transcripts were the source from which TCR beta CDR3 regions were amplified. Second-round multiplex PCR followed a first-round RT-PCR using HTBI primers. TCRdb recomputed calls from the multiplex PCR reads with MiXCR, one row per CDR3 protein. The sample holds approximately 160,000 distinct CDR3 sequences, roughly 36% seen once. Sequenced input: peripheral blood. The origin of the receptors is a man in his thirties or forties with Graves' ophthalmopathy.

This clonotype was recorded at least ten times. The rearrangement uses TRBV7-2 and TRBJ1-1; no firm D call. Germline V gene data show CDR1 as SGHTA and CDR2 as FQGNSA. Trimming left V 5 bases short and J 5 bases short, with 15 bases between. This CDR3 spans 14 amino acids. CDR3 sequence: CASSLAAGETEAFF. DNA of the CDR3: TGTGCCAGCAGCCTGGCGGCAGGCGAGACTGAAGCTTTCTTT. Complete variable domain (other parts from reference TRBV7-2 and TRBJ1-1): GAGVSQSPSNKVTEKGKDVELRCDPISGHTALYWYRQSLGQGLEFLIYFQGNSAPDKSGLPSDRFSAERTGGSVSTLTIQRTQQEDSAVYLCASSLAAGETEAFFGQGTRLTVV.

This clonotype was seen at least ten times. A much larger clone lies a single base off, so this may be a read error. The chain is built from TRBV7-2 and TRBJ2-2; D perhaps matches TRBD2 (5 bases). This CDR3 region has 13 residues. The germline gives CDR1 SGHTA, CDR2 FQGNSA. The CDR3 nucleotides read TGTGCCGGCAGCTTACGGGGAACCGGGGAGCTGTTTTTT. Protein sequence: CAGSLRGTGELFF.

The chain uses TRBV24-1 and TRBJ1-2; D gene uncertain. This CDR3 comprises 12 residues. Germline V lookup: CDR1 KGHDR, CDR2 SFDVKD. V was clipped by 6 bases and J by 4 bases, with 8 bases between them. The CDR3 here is CATSSGGYGYTF. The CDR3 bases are TGTGCCACCAGTTCTGGAGGCTATGGCTACACCTTC.